What follows describes a single T cell receptor beta chain. This clonotype was counted many times. It lacks a known antigen. Base qualities are not provided; no much larger clone lies one nucleotide away. These data come from a study of CD8+CD57+ T cells in acquired aplastic anemia (dated by TCRdb to 2017 to 2018). With respect to the entire study: DNA extracted from sorted CD4+ and CD8+ cells had a mean of around 3.3 ug, with a range of about 0.18 to 27.4 ug. Overall study results and their limits: Roughly 31 CD8+ CDR3 sequences were shared between patients and controls but appeared highly expressed in patients and within their immunodominant clones. CD8+ Simpson's diversity did not differ significantly between patients and healthy controls (P=0.060).

Genomic DNA was used as template for profiling of TCR beta VDJ combinations and CDR3 sequences. TCR repertoire sequencing was run on an Illumina HiSeq 2000. Under the source paper's analysis protocol: TRBV/TRBJ rearrangement plots, CDR3 size and DJ length profiles, and Simpson's diversity index were used to assess repertoires. The most abundant DNA sequence in the deep sequencing data was defined as the immunodominant clone. CDR3 amino acid sequences were screened for sharing across subjects and compared with published repertoires and the VDJdb database. TCRdb reworked the public reads: Q25 trimming with fastp, MiXCR clone assembly, productive beta chains retained. Rows merge per CDR3 protein into single entries with the most common DNA and genes. These V and J calls derive from TCRdb rather than the authors' analysis. The sample table holds about 190,000 distinct CDR3 sequences, of which 64% were seen once. The ten largest make up 46% of the sample.

V has 6 bases trimmed and J has 6 bases trimmed; junction bases matching no gene number 7. From a lookup of the germline V gene (reference sequence), CDR1 and CDR2 are DFQATT and SNEGSKA. Inclusive of the bounding cysteine and phenylalanine, the CDR3 is 12 residues long. The kept DNA is CDR3 alone, 36 bases in frame from the first base. The study deep-sequenced TCR repertoires of sorted CD4+ and CD8+ blood T cells from severe aplastic anemia patients and healthy subjects. Ficoll-Paque density gradient centrifugation was used to isolate peripheral blood mononuclear cells. Before DNA extraction, CD4+ and CD8+ T cells were sorted with FACS or magnetic beads.

Source material: sorted CD4+, CD8+, or CD8+CD57+ T cells (not recorded which) from PBMCs. The receptor comes from a human donor with severe aplastic anemia or a healthy control (not recorded which). This receptor chain uses TRBV20-1 and TRBJ1-2; TRBD1 fits 7 bases in the junction. At the DNA level, the sequence is TGCAGTGCCCCGACAGGGACCCATGGCTACACCTTC. Its protein reads: CSAPTGTHGYTF.